Below are 13 T cell receptor beta chains sequenced from a single sample in a study of shared clonotypes between healthy human individuals (dated by TCRdb to between 2020 and 2021). Library creation used the immunoSEQ multiplex PCR assay. The table was pulled from immuneACCESS by TCRdb, which kept in-frame rearrangements only. Such tables lose some clones; where checked, under half of the loss comes from unresolved V genes, and the rest has no known cause. The sample table contains around 560,000 clones; only one count was recorded for roughly 95% of them. The top ten clonotypes cover approximately 0.11% of the sample. For the CD8 naive samples, CD45RO-negative cells were positively selected for CCR7, yielding a CD45RA+CCR7+ population from which TemRA cells were excluded. What was sequenced was naive CD8+ T cells sorted from blood. Reading the label with the study, this specimen's cell subset or site is: CD45RA+CCR7+. The origin of the receptors is a woman aged 25 to 39 in good health.

This chain connects TRBV30 to TRBJ2-7, with 7 bases aligning to TRBD1. The V and J ends lost 6 bases and 3 bases, in that order; junction bases with no gene match: 8. The CDR3 is 13 amino acids. Germline CDR1 reads GTSNPN; CDR2 reads SVGIG (reference sequence). DNA for the CDR3: TGTGCCTGTGACAGGGATACTTTCTACGAGCAGTACTTC. Its protein is CACDRDTFYEQYF.

The chain has TRBV27 and TRBJ1-1; D not certain. The CDR3 consists of 14 residues. CDR1 is MNHEY, CDR2 SMNVEV, per germline (reference sequence). V lost 4 bases and J lost 10, with 19 bases in between. This chain's CDR3 is CASSSRSSLPVAFF. The DNA of the CDR3 is TGTGCCAGCAGTTCTAGATCCAGCTTACCGGTAGCTTTCTTT.

This clone was seen a few times. This chain uses TRBV9 with TRBJ1-2; TRBD1 is a possible D gene (5 bases). Trimming pared 0 bases from V and 7 bases from J, leaving 10 bases between. The length of the CDR3 is 13 residues. Germline assignment: CDR1 SGDLS and CDR2 YYNGEE. The CDR3: CASSVGDRSGYTF. For the CDR3, the DNA is TGTGCCAGCAGCGTAGGGGACCGATCTGGCTACACCTTC.

V usage is TRBV14 and J usage is TRBJ2-7, with D hard to call. Germline V lookup: CDR1 SGHDN, CDR2 FVKESK. The V end was cut by 1 base, the J end by 0 bases, with 13 bases between. The CDR3 consists of 16 residues. CDR3: CASSQGTLPSSYEQYF. CDR3 in DNA: TGTGCCAGCAGCCAAGGGACGCTCCCGAGCTCCTACGAGCAGTACTTC. Full variable domain (rest looked up from reference TRBV14 and TRBJ2-7): EAGVTQFPSHSVIEKGQTVTLRCDPISGHDNLYWYRRVMGKEIKFLLHFVKESKQDESGMPNNRFLAERTGGTYSTLKVQPAELEDSGVYFCASSQGTLPSSYEQYFGPGTRLTVT.

V gene TRBV28 combines with J gene TRBJ1-4; D not resolved. The V end was cut by 6 bases, the J end by 6 bases, with 5 bases between. The CDR3 has 11 amino acids. Germline values: CDR1 MDHEN, CDR2 SYDVKM. As DNA, the CDR3 is TGTGCCAGCAGCTTTTATGAAAAACTGTTTTTT. Translation gives CASSFYEKLFF.

The rearrangement uses TRBV28 and TRBJ2-6; 7 bases are a match to TRBD1. CDR3 length equals 16 residues. Germline V gene sequence: CDR1 MDHEN, CDR2 SYDVKM. Unmatched junction bases numbered 8, after V lost 7 bases and J lost 2 bases. The DNA of the CDR3 is TGTGCCAGCATCCACAGGGGTGGAACTGGGGCCAACGTCCTGACTTTC. Encoded protein: CASIHRGGTGANVLTF.

V gene TRBV27 combines with J gene TRBJ2-7; possible D gene TRBD2, 5 bases. CDR3 length: 14 amino acids. The germline gives CDR1 MNHEY, CDR2 SMNVEV (reference sequence). Trimming took off 2 bases at V and 0 bases at J, with 8 bases between the two ends. CDR3 DNA sequence: TGTGCCAGCAGTTTAAACGGGAACTCCTACGAGCAGTACTTC. The encoded protein is CASSLNGNSYEQYF.

The chain is built from TRBV28 and TRBJ2-7; 7 bases are a match to TRBD2. CDR1 MDHEN and CDR2 SYDVKM come from the germline V gene. This CDR3 is built from 14 residues. Trimming cost V 6 bases and J 0 bases; bases outside gene matches: 5. CDR3 DNA sequence: TGTGCCAGCAGGCAAGCGGGGACCTCCTACGAGCAGTACTTC. Amino acid sequence: CASRQAGTSYEQYF.

V gene TRBV29-1 combines with J gene TRBJ2-1; D is ambiguous. CDR1 SQVTM and CDR2 ANQGSEA come from the germline V gene. V gave up 0 bases and J gave up 3 bases, with 3 bases separating them. This CDR3 has 12 amino acids. CDR3 in amino acids: CSVEEVYNEQFF. The DNA for the CDR3 is TGCAGCGTTGAAGAGGTCTACAATGAGCAGTTCTTC.

The rearrangement links TRBV11-2 to TRBJ2-1, with TRBD2 matching over 8 bases. Trimming took 6 bases from V and 2 from J; bases not matched to a gene: 9. The CDR3 has 16 amino acids. The germline V gene has CDR1 SGHAT and CDR2 FQNNGV. DNA of the CDR3: TGTGCCAGCAGACCAGAAGCGGGAGCGGCCTACAATGAGCAGTTCTTC. It translates to CASRPEAGAAYNEQFF.

V is TRBV4-1 and J is TRBJ2-7; no clear D gene. Germline V lookup: CDR1 MGHRA, CDR2 YSYEKL. The CDR3 extends over 15 amino acids. V lost 1 base and J lost 2, with 12 bases in between. In DNA form, the CDR3 reads TGCGCCAGCAGCCAAGCAGAACTTGCCACCTACGAGCAGTACTTC. Its translation: CASSQAELATYEQYF.

This sequence joins TRBV7-9 and TRBJ2-7; D possibly corresponds to TRBD1 (5 bases). The V end lost 1 base, the J end lost 6 bases, and 16 bases lay between the germline ends. Germline V lookup: CDR1 SEHNR, CDR2 FQNEAQ (reference sequence). The length of the CDR3 is 15 residues. The CDR3 nucleotides are TGTGCCAGCAGCTTAGAGGGGCACATTCAAATCGAGCAGTACTTC. Residues: CASSLEGHIQIEQYF. Drawing the rest from reference TRBV7-9 and TRBJ2-7, the complete variable domain is DTGVSQNPRHKITKRGQNVTFRCDPISEHNRLYWYRQTLGQGPEFLTYFQNEAQLEKSRLLSDRFSAERPKGSFSTLEIQRTEQGDSAMYLCASSLEGHIQIEQYFGPGTRLTVT.

The chain recombines TRBV7-6 with TRBJ2-2, with a weak D call TRBD2 (6 bases). CDR3 size: 14 residues. The germline V and J ends were trimmed by 5 bases and 4 bases, with 11 bases remaining between them. Per the germline V gene, CDR1 is SGHVS and CDR2 is FNYEAQ. For the CDR3, the DNA is TGTGCCAGCAGCCCGGGACTTAGCACCGGGGAGCTGTTTTTT. Amino acid sequence: CASSPGLSTGELFF.